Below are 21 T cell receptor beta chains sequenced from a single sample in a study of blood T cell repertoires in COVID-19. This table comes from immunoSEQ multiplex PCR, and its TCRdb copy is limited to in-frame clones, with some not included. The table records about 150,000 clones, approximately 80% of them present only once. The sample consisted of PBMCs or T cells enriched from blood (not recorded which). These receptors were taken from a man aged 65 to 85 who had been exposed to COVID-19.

CDR3 DNA: TGTGCCAGCAGCCAATGGGGGCACGGGACAGGGCCCTACGAGCAGTACTTC. Encoded protein: CASSQWGHGTGPYEQYF. The chain is built from TRBV3-1 (or the pseudogene TRBV3-2) and TRBJ2-7; TRBD1 matches 9 bases. Germline CDR1 LGHDT, CDR2 YNNKEL (reference sequence). The CDR3 has 17 residues. Unmatched junction bases numbered 10, after V lost 2 bases and J lost 2 bases.

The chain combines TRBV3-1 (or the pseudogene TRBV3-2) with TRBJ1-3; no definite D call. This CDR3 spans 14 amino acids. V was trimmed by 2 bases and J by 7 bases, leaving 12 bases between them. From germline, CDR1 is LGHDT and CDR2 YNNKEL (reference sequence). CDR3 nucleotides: TGTGCCAGCAGCCAACCCATATTCCGGAACACCATATATTTT. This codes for CASSQPIFRNTIYF.

CDR3 region: CASSSRQGAGNQPQHF. As DNA, the CDR3 is TGTGCCAGCAGCTCCCGACAGGGGGCAGGTAATCAGCCCCAGCATTTT. V gene TRBV27 combines with J gene TRBJ1-5; 10 bases agree with TRBD1. CDR3 size: 16 residues. Germline values: CDR1 MNHEY, CDR2 SMNVEV (reference sequence). Trimming removed 6 bases from V and 4 bases from J; junction bases left unmatched: 9.

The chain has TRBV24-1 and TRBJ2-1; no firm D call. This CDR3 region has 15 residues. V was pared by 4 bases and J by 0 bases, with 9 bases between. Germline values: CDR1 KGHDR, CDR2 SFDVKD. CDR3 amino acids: CATSDPSSSYNEQFF. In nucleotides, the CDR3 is TGTGCCACCAGTGACCCCTCGAGCTCCTACAATGAGCAGTTCTTC.

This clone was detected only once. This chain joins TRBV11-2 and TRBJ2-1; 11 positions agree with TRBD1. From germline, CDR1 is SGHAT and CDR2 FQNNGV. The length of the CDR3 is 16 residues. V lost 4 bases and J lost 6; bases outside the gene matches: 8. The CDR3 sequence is CASSWTGGAYTNEQFF. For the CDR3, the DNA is TGTGCCAGCAGCTGGACAGGGGGCGCTTATACCAATGAGCAGTTCTTC.

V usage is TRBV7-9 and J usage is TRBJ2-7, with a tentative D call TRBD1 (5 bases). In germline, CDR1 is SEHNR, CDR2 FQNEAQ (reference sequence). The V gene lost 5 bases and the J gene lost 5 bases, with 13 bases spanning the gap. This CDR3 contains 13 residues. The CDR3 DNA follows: TGTGCCAGCAGCCAACAGGCGGCCAACGAGCAGTACTTC. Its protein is CASSQQAANEQYF.

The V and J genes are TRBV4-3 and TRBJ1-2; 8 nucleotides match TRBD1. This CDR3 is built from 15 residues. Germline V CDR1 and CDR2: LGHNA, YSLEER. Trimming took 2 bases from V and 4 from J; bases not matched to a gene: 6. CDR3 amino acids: CASSQFTGGGYGYTF. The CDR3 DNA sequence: TGCGCCAGCAGCCAATTTACAGGGGGGGGCTATGGCTACACCTTC.

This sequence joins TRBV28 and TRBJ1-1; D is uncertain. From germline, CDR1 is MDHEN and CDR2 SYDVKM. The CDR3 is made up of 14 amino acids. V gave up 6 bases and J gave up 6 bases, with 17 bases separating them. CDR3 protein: CASSRLRVGAEAFF. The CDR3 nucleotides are TGTGCCAGCAGCCGCCTCCGGGTCGGGGCTGAAGCTTTCTTT.

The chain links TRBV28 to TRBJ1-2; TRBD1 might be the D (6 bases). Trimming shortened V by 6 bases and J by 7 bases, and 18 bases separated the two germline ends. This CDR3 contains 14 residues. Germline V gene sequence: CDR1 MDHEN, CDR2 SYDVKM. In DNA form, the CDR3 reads TGTGCCAGCAGCATTCCTACCAGGGGTCGTGGCTACACCTTC. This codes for CASSIPTRGRGYTF.

CDR3 residues: CASSIGTGISLHF. In DNA, the CDR3 is TGTGCCAGTAGTATCGGGACAGGAATATCGCTCCACTTT. This sequence joins TRBV19 and TRBJ1-6; 8 bases align to TRBD1. This CDR3 region has 13 residues. V lost 3 bases and J lost 16; bases outside the gene matches: 8. Germline V gene data show CDR1 as LNHDA and CDR2 as SQIVND (reference sequence).

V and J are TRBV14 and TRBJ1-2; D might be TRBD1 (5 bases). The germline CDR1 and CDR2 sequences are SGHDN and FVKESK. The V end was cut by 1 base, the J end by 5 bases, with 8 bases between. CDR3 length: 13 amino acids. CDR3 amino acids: CASSQVRGYGYTF. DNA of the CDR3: TGTGCCAGCAGCCAAGTAAGGGGATATGGCTACACCTTC.

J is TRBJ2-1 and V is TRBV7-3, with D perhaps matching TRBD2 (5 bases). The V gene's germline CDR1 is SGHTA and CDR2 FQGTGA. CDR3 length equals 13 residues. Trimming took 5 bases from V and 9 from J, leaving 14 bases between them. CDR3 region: CASSPPLGGEQFF. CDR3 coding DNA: TGTGCCAGCAGCCCCCCTCTCGGAGGTGAGCAGTTCTTC.

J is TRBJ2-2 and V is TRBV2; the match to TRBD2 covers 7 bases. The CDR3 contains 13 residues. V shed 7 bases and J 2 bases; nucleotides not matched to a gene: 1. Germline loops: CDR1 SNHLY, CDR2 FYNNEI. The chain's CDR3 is CASTAGNTGELFF. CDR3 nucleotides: TGTGCCAGCACAGCGGGAAACACCGGGGAGCTGTTTTTT.

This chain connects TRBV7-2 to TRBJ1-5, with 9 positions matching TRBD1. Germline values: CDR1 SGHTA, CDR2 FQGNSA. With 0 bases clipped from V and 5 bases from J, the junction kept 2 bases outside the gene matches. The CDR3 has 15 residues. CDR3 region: CASSLATGGHQPQHF. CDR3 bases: TGTGCCAGCAGCTTAGCAACAGGGGGCCATCAGCCCCAGCATTTT.

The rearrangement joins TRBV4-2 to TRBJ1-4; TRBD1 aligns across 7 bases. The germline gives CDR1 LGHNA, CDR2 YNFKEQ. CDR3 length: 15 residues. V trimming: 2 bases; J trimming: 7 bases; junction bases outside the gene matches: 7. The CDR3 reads CASSQTTGALEKLFF. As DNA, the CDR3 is TGTGCCAGCAGCCAAACAACAGGGGCACTTGAAAAACTGTTTTTT.

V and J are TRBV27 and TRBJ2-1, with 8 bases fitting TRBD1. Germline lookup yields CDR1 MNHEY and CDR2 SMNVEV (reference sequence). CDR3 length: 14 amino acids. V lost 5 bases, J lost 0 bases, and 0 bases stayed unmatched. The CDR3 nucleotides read TGTGCCAGCAGTACAGGGGGCTCCTACAATGAGCAGTTCTTC. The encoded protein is CASSTGGSYNEQFF.

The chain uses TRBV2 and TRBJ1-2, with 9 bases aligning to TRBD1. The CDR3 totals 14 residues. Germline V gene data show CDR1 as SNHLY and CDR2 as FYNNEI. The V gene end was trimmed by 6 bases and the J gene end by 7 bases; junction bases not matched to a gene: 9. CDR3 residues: CASRELQGAGGYTF. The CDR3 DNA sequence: TGTGCCAGCAGGGAACTACAGGGGGCGGGTGGCTACACCTTC.

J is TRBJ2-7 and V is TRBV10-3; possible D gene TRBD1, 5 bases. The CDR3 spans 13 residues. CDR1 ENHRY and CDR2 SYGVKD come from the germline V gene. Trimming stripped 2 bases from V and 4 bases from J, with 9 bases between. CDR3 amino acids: CAISEAGKYEQYF. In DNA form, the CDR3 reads TGTGCCATCAGTGAGGCAGGGAAATACGAGCAGTACTTC.

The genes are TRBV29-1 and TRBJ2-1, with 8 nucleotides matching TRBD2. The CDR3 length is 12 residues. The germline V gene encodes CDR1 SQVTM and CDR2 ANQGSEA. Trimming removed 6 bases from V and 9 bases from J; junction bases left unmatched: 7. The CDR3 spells CSVSGLAGEQFF. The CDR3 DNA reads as TGCAGCGTGAGTGGGCTAGCGGGTGAGCAGTTCTTC.

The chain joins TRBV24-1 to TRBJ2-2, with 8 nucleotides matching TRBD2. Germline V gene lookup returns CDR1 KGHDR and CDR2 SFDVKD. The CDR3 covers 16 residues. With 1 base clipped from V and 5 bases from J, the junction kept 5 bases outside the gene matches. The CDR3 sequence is CATSDLSGSGTGELFF. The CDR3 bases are TGTGCCACCAGTGATTTAAGCGGGAGCGGAACCGGGGAGCTGTTTTTT.

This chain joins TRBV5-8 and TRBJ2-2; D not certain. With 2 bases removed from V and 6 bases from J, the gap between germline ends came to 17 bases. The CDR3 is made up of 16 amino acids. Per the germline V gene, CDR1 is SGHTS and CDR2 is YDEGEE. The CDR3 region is CASSFSWALSPGELFF. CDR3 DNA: TGTGCCAGCAGCTTCAGCTGGGCGCTTTCCCCCGGGGAGCTGTTTTTT.